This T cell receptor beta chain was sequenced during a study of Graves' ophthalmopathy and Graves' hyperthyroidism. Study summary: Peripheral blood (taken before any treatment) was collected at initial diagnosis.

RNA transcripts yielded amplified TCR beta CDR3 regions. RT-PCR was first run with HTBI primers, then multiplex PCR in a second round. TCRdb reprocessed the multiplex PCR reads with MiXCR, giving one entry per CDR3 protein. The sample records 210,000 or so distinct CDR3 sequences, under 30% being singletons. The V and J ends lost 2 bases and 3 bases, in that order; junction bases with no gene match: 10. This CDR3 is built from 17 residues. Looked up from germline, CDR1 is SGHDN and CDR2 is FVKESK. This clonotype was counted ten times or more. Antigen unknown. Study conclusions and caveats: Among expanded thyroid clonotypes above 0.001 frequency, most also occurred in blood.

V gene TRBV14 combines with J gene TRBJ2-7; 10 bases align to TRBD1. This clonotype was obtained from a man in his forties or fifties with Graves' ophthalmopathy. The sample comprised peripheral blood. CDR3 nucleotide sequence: TGTGCCAGCAGCCAAACCCCCAAGGGGACAGGGGTCTACGAGCAGTACTTC. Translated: CASSQTPKGTGVYEQYF.